The 3 T cell receptor beta chains presented below share a single source sample, sequenced in a study of PD-1 blockade in mismatch repair-deficient tumors. Produced via immunoSEQ multiplex PCR; TCRdb's table is partial and in-frame only. Altogether around 68,000 clones are present, around 73% being singletons, with the ten largest covering 4.5% to 6.5%. Specimen: peripheral blood, collected 2 weeks after starting pembrolizumab. Receptor source: an adult with mismatch repair-deficient cancer.

V is TRBV25-1 and J is TRBJ2-1, with 7 bases fitting TRBD2. This CDR3 comprises 14 residues. V lost 1 base and J lost 6; bases outside the gene matches: 3. Germline V gives CDR1 MGHDK, CDR2 SYGVNS. The CDR3 loop is CASSEFGEGNEQFF. CDR3 DNA sequence: TGTGCCAGCAGTGAATTTGGGGAGGGCAATGAGCAGTTCTTC.

The chain employs TRBV6-1 and TRBJ2-5, with a weak D call TRBD2 (5 bases). Deletions cut 6 bases from V and 2 bases from J, with 10 bases between. There are 13 residues in the CDR3. Looked up from germline, CDR1 is MNHNS and CDR2 is SASEGT. The CDR3 here is CASRSSGQETQYF. CDR3 in DNA: TGTGCCAGCAGAAGCAGCGGACAAGAGACCCAGTACTTC.

This clone was picked up a small number of times. This sequence joins TRBV4-1 and TRBJ2-7, with 10 bases identical to TRBD1. Germline assignment: CDR1 MGHRA and CDR2 YSYEKL. Germline trimming cut 1 base from V and 4 bases from J; bases unmatched to any gene: 4. The length of the CDR3 is 15 residues. The CDR3 is CASSQVPDRGYEQYF. The CDR3 DNA follows: TGCGCCAGCAGCCAAGTCCCGGACAGGGGGTACGAGCAGTACTTC.